The clone carrying this TCR beta chain was seen a few times. Its antigen is unknown. This sample stems from a study of cytotoxic CD8 clonotypes in ibrutinib-treated CLL. Study-wide context: The patient breakdown showed approximately 11 relapsed/refractory and roughly 14 treatment-naive cases, with about 18 IGHV unmutated. Overall, 25 or so responses were partial and 2 complete; following median 68 months, approximately 15 patients stayed remitted and roughly twelve progressed. Overall study findings and caveats: An increase in clonality occurred at ibrutinib response, followed by a return toward baseline at progression. Sampling times (in sustained-remission versus progressing patients) were not the same.

Germline assignment: CDR1 SGDLS and CDR2 YYNGEE. This CDR3 spans 15 amino acids. V lost 3 bases to trimming and J lost 5 bases; unmatched junction nucleotides: 5. The table came from immunoSEQ multiplex PCR; TCRdb's copy has only in-frame clones and leaves some out. Among 35,000 to 55,000 clones listed, less than 70% were seen once. The chain is built from TRBV9 and TRBJ1-5; the match to TRBD1 covers 10 bases. This sequence was found in a human donor with chronic lymphocytic leukemia. Specimen: PBMCs, collected after 12 months of ibrutinib treatment. CDR3 amino acids: CASSAGQGTYQPQHF. In DNA, the CDR3 is TGTGCCAGCAGCGCGGGACAGGGGACATATCAGCCCCAGCATTTT.